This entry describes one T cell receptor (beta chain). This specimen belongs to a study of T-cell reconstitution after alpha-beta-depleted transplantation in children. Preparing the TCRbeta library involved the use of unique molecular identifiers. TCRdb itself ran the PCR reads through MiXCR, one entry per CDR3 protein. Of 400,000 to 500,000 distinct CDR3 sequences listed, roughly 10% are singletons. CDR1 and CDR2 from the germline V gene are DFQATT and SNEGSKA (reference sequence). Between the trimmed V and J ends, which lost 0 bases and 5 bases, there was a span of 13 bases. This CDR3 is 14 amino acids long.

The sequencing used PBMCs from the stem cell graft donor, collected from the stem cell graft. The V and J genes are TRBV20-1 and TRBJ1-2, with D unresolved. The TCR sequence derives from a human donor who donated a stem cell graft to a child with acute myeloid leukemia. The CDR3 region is CSARDLELRYGYTF. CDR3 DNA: TGCAGTGCTAGAGATCTGGAGCTGAGATATGGCTACACCTTC.